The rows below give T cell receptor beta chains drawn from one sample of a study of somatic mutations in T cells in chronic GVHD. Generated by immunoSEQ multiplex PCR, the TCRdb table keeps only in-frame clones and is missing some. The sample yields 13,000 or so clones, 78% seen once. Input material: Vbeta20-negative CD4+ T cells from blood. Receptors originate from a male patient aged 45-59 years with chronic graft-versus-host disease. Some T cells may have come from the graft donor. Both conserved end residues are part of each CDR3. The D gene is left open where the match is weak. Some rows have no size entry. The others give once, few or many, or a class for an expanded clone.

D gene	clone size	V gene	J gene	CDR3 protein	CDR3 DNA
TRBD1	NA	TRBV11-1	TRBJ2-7	CASSLRTGGYEQYF	TGTGCCAGCAGCTTAAGGACAGGGGGCTACGAGCAGTACTTC
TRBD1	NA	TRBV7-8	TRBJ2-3	CASSLALQGSTDTQYF	TGTGCCAGCAGCTTAGCGCTACAGGGGAGTACAGATACGCAGTATTTT
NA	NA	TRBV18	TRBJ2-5	CASSHGETQYF	TGTGCCAGCTCACACGGAGAGACCCAGTACTTC
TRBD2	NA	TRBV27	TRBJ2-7	CASTSLAGSSYEQYF	TGTGCCAGCACGTCACTAGCGGGGAGCTCCTACGAGCAGTACTTC
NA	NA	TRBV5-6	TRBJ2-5	CASSLGGSETQYF	TGTGCCAGCAGCTTGGGAGGATCGGAGACCCAGTACTTC
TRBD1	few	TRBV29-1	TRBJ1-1	CSVEVQGETEAFF	TGCAGCGTTGAGGTACAGGGGGAAACTGAAGCTTTCTTT
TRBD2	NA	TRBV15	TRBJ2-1	CATSRERGAANEQFF	TGTGCCACCAGCAGGGAGCGGGGGGCCGCGAATGAGCAGTTCTTC
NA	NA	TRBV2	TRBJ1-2	CASNSAGAGYTF	TGTGCCAGCAACTCGGCGGGGGCGGGCTACACCTTC
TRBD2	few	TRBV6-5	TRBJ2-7	CASRGSGGASYEQYF	TGTGCCAGCAGGGGGAGCGGGGGAGCCTCCTACGAGCAGTACTTC
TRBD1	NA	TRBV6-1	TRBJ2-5	CASSEGGTGVPKTQYF	TGTGCCAGCAGTGAAGGAGGGACAGGGGTCCCGAAGACCCAGTACTTC
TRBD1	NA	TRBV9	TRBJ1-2	CAGSVTGVDGYTF	TGTGCCGGCAGCGTAACAGGGGTCGATGGCTACACCTTC
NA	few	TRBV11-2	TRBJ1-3	CASSLDQDSGNTIYF	TGTGCCAGCAGCTTAGACCAGGACTCTGGAAACACCATATATTTT
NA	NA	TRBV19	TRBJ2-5	CASSMGQGTETQYF	TGTGCCAGTAGTATGGGTCAGGGTACGGAGACCCAGTACTTC
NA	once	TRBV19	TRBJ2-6	CATDTSPTRSGANVLTF	TGTGCCACCGACACCAGTCCTACAAGATCTGGGGCCAACGTCCTGACTTTC
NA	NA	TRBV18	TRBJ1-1	CASSPPSRGMAFF	TGTGCCAGCTCACCCCCGTCGAGGGGGATGGCTTTCTTT
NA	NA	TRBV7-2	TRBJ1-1	CASSPYRVGTEAFF	TGTGCCAGCAGCCCCTACAGGGTAGGGACTGAAGCTTTCTTT
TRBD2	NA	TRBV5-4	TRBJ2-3	CASSSGVSSGRWTTDTQYF	TGTGCCAGCAGCTCTGGGGTATCTAGCGGGAGGTGGACCACAGATACGCAGTATTTT
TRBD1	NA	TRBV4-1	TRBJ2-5	CASSQGDRDQETQYF	TGCGCCAGCAGCCAAGGGGACAGGGACCAAGAGACCCAGTACTTC
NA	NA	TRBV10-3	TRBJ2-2	CAISESGRLNTGELFF	TGTGCCATCAGTGAGTCGGGCAGGTTAAACACCGGGGAGCTGTTTTTT
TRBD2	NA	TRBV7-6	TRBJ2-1	CASSLVVTSGYNEQFF	TGTGCCAGCAGCTTAGTGGTTACTAGCGGTTACAATGAGCAGTTCTTC
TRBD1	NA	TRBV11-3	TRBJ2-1	CASSVSGGMNEQFF	TGTGCCAGCAGCGTTTCAGGGGGCATGAATGAGCAGTTCTTC
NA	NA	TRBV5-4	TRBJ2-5	CASSLVTSGTQYF	TGTGCCAGCAGCTTGGTGACCTCAGGGACCCAGTACTTC
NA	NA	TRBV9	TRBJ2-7	CASSVGGGAYEQYF	TGTGCCAGCAGCGTAGGTGGCGGAGCCTACGAGCAGTACTTC
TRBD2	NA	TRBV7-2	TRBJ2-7	CASSSAPPSGRAVSYEQYF	TGTGCCAGCAGCTCCGCCCCTCCTAGCGGGAGGGCCGTGAGCTACGAGCAGTACTTC
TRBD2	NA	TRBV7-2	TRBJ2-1	CASSLTSDYNEQFF	TGTGCCAGCAGCTTGACTAGCGATTACAATGAGCAGTTCTTC
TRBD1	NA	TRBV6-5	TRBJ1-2	CASSARGRNYGYTF	TGTGCCAGCAGTGCCAGGGGGCGTAACTATGGCTACACCTTC
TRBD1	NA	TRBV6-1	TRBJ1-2	CASSEEGQVYGYTF	TGTGCCAGCAGTGAGGAGGGACAGGTTTATGGCTACACCTTC
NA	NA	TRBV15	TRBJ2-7	CATSPTYSYEQYF	TGTGCCACCAGCCCCACATACTCCTACGAGCAGTACTTC
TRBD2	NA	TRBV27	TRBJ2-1	CAGSPRGASYNEQFF	TGTGCCGGCAGCCCGCGGGGGGCCTCCTACAATGAGCAGTTCTTC
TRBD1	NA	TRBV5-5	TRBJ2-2	CASSRDSTGELFF	TGTGCCAGCAGCCGGGACAGCACCGGGGAGCTGTTTTTT
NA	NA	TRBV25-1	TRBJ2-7	CASSDWDTGTYEQYF	TGTGCCAGCAGTGATTGGGACACCGGAACCTACGAGCAGTACTTC
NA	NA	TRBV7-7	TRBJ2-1	CASSPTAGASYNEQFF	TGTGCCAGCAGTCCCACGGCAGGGGCGTCCTACAATGAGCAGTTCTTC
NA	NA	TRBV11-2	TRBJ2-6	CASSGYRVPGANVLTF	TGTGCCAGCAGCGGATACAGGGTACCGGGGGCCAACGTCCTGACTTTC
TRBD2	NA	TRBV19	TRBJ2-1	CASSSWTSGGFSNEQFF	TGTGCCAGTAGTTCCTGGACTAGCGGGGGGTTTAGCAATGAGCAGTTCTTC
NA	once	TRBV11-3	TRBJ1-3	CASSLEQGPGNTIYF	TGTGCCAGCAGCTTAGAACAGGGACCCGGAAACACCATATATTTT
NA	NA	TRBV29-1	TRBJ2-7	CSAATEYEQYF	TGCAGCGCCGCGACAGAGTACGAGCAGTACTTC
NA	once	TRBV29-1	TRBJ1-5	CSVVSGVNQPQHF	TGCAGCGTTGTTTCGGGAGTCAATCAGCCCCAGCATTTT
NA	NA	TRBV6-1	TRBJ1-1	CASSVRGGDPGNTEAFF	TGTGCCAGCAGTGTAAGGGGGGGCGATCCGGGGAACACTGAAGCTTTCTTT
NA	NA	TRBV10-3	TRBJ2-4	CAISRGPVQGGQAKNIQYF	TGTGCCATCAGCAGGGGTCCTGTACAGGGGGGGCAAGCCAAAAACATTCAGTACTTC
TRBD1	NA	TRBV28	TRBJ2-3	CASTLQGDRSDTQYF	TGTGCCAGCACCCTACAGGGGGACAGGAGCGATACGCAGTATTTT
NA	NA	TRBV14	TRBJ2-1	CASSQVASGNEQFF	TGTGCCAGCAGCCAGGTGGCCTCGGGAAATGAGCAGTTCTTC
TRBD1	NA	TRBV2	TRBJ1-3	CASSEQGAPGNTIYF	TGTGCCAGCAGTGAACAGGGGGCCCCTGGAAACACCATATATTTT
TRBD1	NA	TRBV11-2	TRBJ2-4	CASSLAGTASIAKNIQYF	TGTGCCAGCAGCTTAGCTGGGACAGCCTCAATAGCCAAAAACATTCAGTACTTC
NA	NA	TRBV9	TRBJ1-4	CASSPAGQPNEKLFF	TGTGCCAGCAGCCCAGCAGGGCAACCTAATGAAAAACTGTTTTTT
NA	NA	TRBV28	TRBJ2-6	CASSLVRETGANVLTF	TGTGCCAGCAGTTTAGTTAGGGAGACTGGGGCCAACGTCCTGACTTTC
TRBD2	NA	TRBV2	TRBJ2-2	CASTAGGPTGELFF	TGTGCCAGCACCGCGGGGGGGCCCACCGGGGAGCTGTTTTTT
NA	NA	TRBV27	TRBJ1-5	CASSHLSGDNQPQHF	TGTGCCAGCAGTCATCTCTCAGGGGACAATCAGCCCCAGCATTTT
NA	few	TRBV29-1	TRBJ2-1	CSVEPSEYDEQFF	TGCAGCGTTGAACCTAGCGAGTATGATGAGCAGTTCTTC
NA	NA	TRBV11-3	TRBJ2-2	CASSTRAGRVNTGELFF	TGTGCCAGCAGCACCAGAGCGGGCAGGGTGAACACCGGGGAGCTGTTTTTT
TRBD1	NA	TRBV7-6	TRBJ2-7	CASSLAGTGNYEQYF	TGTGCCAGCAGCTTAGCGGGGACAGGGAACTACGAGCAGTACTTC
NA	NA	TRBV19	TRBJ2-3	CASSPRTDLTGTFTDTQYF	TGTGCCAGTAGTCCTAGGACTGACTTGACGGGGACATTCACAGATACGCAGTATTTT
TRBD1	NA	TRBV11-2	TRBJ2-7	CASSLDTGVSEQYF	TGTGCCAGCAGCTTAGACACAGGGGTAAGCGAGCAGTACTTC
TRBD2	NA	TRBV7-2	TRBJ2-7	CASSSSGGPYEQYF	TGTGCCAGCAGCTCTAGCGGGGGTCCCTACGAGCAGTACTTC
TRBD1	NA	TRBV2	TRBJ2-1	CASSVEAGGVEQFF	TGTGCCAGCAGTGTGGAGGCAGGGGGCGTTGAGCAGTTCTTC
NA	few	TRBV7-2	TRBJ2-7	CASSLTTGISYEQYF	TGTGCCAGCAGCCTAACGACAGGCATCTCCTACGAGCAGTACTTC
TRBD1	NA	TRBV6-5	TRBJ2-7	CASKKAGGEFHEQYF	TGTGCCAGCAAAAAAGCAGGGGGCGAATTCCACGAGCAGTACTTC
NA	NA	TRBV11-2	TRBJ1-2	CASSLHGEAYGYTF	TGTGCCAGCAGCCTACATGGTGAGGCCTATGGCTACACCTTC